Only a few counts were recorded for the clone carrying this T cell receptor (beta chain). Its antigen remains unidentified. The data were taken from a study of CD8 T cells in ankylosing spondylitis. Overall study findings and caveats: Made up of eight highly homologous variants, a TCR beta motif appeared characteristic of ankylosing spondylitis blood.

The germline CDR1 and CDR2 sequences are WNHNN and SYGVQD (reference sequence). The ends lost 1 base at V and 7 bases at J; junction bases unmatched: 2. This CDR3 has 13 residues. Researchers built TCR beta libraries using quantitative 5'-RACE with molecular barcodes. TCRdb used MiXCR to reprocess the 5' RACE reads, holding one entry per CDR3 protein. The sample includes just under 350,000 distinct CDR3 sequences, under 15% of them seen just once. The rearrangement joins TRBV10-1 to TRBJ2-7, with TRBD2 identical over 9 bases. The sequence came from a male donor with ankylosing spondylitis or in good health (not recorded which). The sample comprised blood, either unsorted or a sorted T cell fraction (not recorded which). The CDR3 spells CASSEFLAGEQYF. The CDR3, as DNA: TGCGCCAGCAGTGAGTTCCTAGCGGGAGAGCAGTACTTC.